This T cell receptor (beta chain) was sequenced for a study of cytomegalovirus exposure and HLA in healthy donors (dated 2017 in TCRdb). Background on the whole study: An earlier analysis of roughly 500 of the donors reported over 250 Gb of sequence data and 95 million to 130 million unique TCR beta sequences obtained from roughly 170 million T cells. An early release covering just under 650 HLA-typed donors comprised roughly 300 gigabases of sequencing data and tens of millions of unique TCR sequences. The genetic ancestry cluster associated with self-reported Caucasian donors included about four fifths of the roughly 400 genotyped donors. The study aimed to test whether cataloging public T cell receptors could reveal signatures of past pathogen exposure. The T cell repertoires of 700 or so subjects were profiled by immunosequencing and related to cytomegalovirus serostatus. In addition to the first cohort of roughly 700 subjects, a separate validation cohort of under 150 different subjects was used. High-throughput TCR immunosequencing, statistical association of individual TCRs with disease status, and machine learning were combined to predict cytomegalovirus infection status. To study patterns of TCR occurrence, a later analysis re-analyzed previously published TCR beta repertoires from hundreds of donors and added high-resolution HLA genotyping. Rather than drawing on any new phenotypic data, the later analysis identified candidate immune exposures from TCR beta sequences and the way those sequences occurred across donors. In an earlier analysis of around 540 of the donors, high-throughput TCR beta sequencing was used to judge whether each TCR beta V gene segment behaved as functional or pseudogenic. Donor age, sex, ethnicity and CMV serostatus were compiled alongside the repertoire data. In a later genetic analysis, genome-wide SNP genotypes for 398 of the 666 donors were used, and that subset was treated as a discovery cohort. All discovery cohort repertoires had been generated on a single sequencing platform. Both class I and class II loci were covered by HLA typing, at four-digit resolution. The number of donors typed differed by locus, with about 629-640 for A, B, C, DRB1 and DQB1, over 500 for DQA1, under 610 for DPA1, and under 490 for DPB1. Because of strong linkage in the cohort, roughly five DR-DQ haplotypes were treated as single units for association and clustering. Across some 400 genotyped donors of the cohort, an average of about 240,000 unique TCR beta nucleotide sequences per donor were sequenced, and 15% to 20% of those sequences were non-productive. Beyond this particular receptor, the publication reports: This cohort had only TCR beta chains sequenced, and the lack of alpha or paired-chain data limited which features could be detected. Because some donors lacked HLA typing at each locus, the association tests relied only on the typed subset. In an earlier analysis of approximately 600 of the donors, most TCR beta V segments were observed in productive rearrangements about 90% or about 30% of the time, broadly matching IMGT annotations. Specific HLA alleles were associated with roughly 17,000 TCR beta sequences at a false discovery rate of 0.05 in a later analysis. According to the authors, the approach could potentially be generalized to other disease states and immunological phenotypes. In a later genetic analysis, fewer N-insertions in productive TCRs were reported among donors in an Asian-associated ancestry cluster than the roughly 700-donor mean. Immune exposure information for the cohort was limited to CMV serostatus. Linkage disequilibrium might explain the correlated functional status among segregating V segments, but an unknown experimental factor could not be ruled out. Strong co-occurrence of HLA alleles, especially DR and DQ, made assigning TCR associations to individual alleles difficult. A later analysis reported that several top co-occurrence clusters appeared linked to parvovirus B19, influenza, CMV and Epstein-Barr virus. In a later analysis, HLA-associated TCR beta chains were found to be more clonally expanded and to have lower generation probabilities than equally common non-associated chains. In a later analysis, most CMV-associated TCR beta chains were found to appear HLA-restricted, with HLA associations seemingly driven largely by CMV exposure. Because the 87-base-pair reads could not distinguish some IMGT-functional V segments, including TRBV6-2 and TRBV6-3, those segments were excluded. In a later analysis, the rate of TCR association differed among HLA loci, with DRB1 alleles having the most associated TCRs and HLA-C alleles having the fewest. A further reported finding was that TCR beta sequences accurately predicted the HLA-A and HLA-B alleles for most subjects in the first cohort. A total of fewer than 200 TCR beta chains were listed by the study as associated with cytomegalovirus. The presence/absence analyses assumed that sequencing depth was roughly uniform across donors, and that assumption may not be true. The classifier was reported to diagnose cytomegalovirus status with high specificity and sensitivity in both the original cohort and the validation cohort. A cluster of highly shared sequence variants was judged likely to represent a technical artifact of the sequencing pipeline. The earlier analysis of approximately 560 of the donors excluded some 16 rarely observed V segments, including chromosome 9 orphons, because counts were too low. Across donors, most TCR sequences were observed very rarely, whereas some public TCRs were present in many individuals. In a later genetic analysis, a missense DCLRE1C variant was associated with V-gene and J-gene trimming of TCR beta chains, and the association was replicated in an independent cohort. Three of the identified cytomegalovirus-associated TCR beta chains were confirmed in vitro to be specific for cytomegalovirus antigens.

The cohort consisted of some 670 healthy bone marrow donors. At the time of sampling, every cohort member was nominally healthy, though immune exposures that went unrecorded were likely present. The donor was CMV seronegative and belonged to the group of under 400 seronegative cohort members. A peripheral blood sample was collected from each donor, and TCR beta sequencing was performed on peripheral blood mononuclear cells. Genomic DNA extraction from the blood cell samples was performed with the Qiagen DNeasy Blood Extraction Kit. Libraries were made using the immunoSEQ multiplex PCR assay. For the multiplex PCR, a mixture combining 60 forward primers for TCR Vbeta segments and 13 reverse primers for TCR Jbeta segments was used. The CDR3 region of rearranged TCR beta genes was amplified from genomic DNA by a multiplex PCR assay. Amplified TCR beta libraries were sequenced as 87-base-pair reads on the Illumina HiSeq System. Per the source publication's procedure: A later analysis counted about 80 million unique TCR beta chains across the 640 or so repertoires, and 10 million to 11 million of these chains were shared by at least two donors. To remove PCR and sequencing errors, raw reads were error-corrected and collapsed into unique sequences using a nearest-neighbor algorithm that merged closely related sequences. To assign V, D and J gene segments, CDR3 sequences were aligned to IMGT reference sequences. For a sequence to be retained, a match of at least six nucleotides was required to both a V gene segment and a J gene segment. Rearrangements were classified as productive when the CDR3 lacked stop codons and remained in frame with V and J, and all other rearrangements were classified as non-productive. CDR3 was defined according to IMGT convention as the region running from the second conserved V-encoded cysteine to the conserved J-encoded phenylalanine. The earlier analysis of more than 450 of the donors excluded sequences that lacked an unambiguous match to a single V gene segment. In an earlier analysis of 587 of the donors, V segments were called functional above 56.7% productive rearrangements and were called segregating when the between-donor standard deviation exceeded 5%. A statistical classification framework was developed to diagnose cytomegalovirus status using the catalog of TCR beta chain sequences. V and J gene assignment, in a later analysis, came from comparing TCR nucleotide sequences with IMGT/GENE-DB human TR gene sequences. In a later analysis, CDR3 sequences and most-parsimonious VDJ recombination scenarios were assigned using the TCRdist pipeline. In a later analysis, each TCR beta chain was defined by its CDR3 amino acid sequence together with its V-gene family, and reads without a unique V-gene family were excluded. To address suspected cross-contamination and a sequencing artifact, a later analysis removed around 590 highly shared, low-generation-probability nucleotide sequences. For each public chain, a later analysis derived a clonal expansion index from normalized ranks of inferred template counts within each repertoire. In a later analysis, generation probabilities were computed with a VDJ recombination model fitted to out-of-frame rearrangements, and the resulting probabilities were checked against IGoR. A later analysis scored TCR-TCR, TCR-HLA and TCR-CMV co-occurrence with hypergeometric tests, applying a repertoire-size bias correction to TCR pairs. To estimate false discovery rates, a later analysis permuted the HLA or CMV assignments 20 times. In a later analysis, co-occurring TCRs were grouped using DBSCAN, and TCRdist sequence similarity was added for clustering within HLA-allele-positive subsets. Repertoires with fewer than 30,000 or more than 120,000 public chains, plus five repertoires with anomalous nucleotide sharing, were excluded from co-occurrence clustering. What TCRdb holds here is the immuneACCESS table cut down to in-frame rearrangements. Part of the clones is not present; checked against another copy, under half of the missing clones reflect an unresolved V gene, and the others are unexplained. V and J calls plus clone size are reproduced from that table; the DNA served to infer D and trimming. The table for this sample lists some 150,000 clones; approximately 68% of them were counted only once. About 4.5% of the sample lies in the top ten.

The CDR3 contains 15 residues, cysteine and phenylalanine counted. Of the read, only the CDR3 DNA is kept; its 45 bases are in frame from base 1. Sequences SGHNT (CDR1) and YYREEE (CDR2) are obtained from the germline V gene (reference sequence). V loses 5 bases of germline sequence and J loses 3 bases, and the interval between the two ends is 17 bases. This clone was seen more than once but under ten times. Its target antigen remains unknown. Base qualities are not provided; no much larger clone lies one nucleotide away. The chain links TRBV5-4 with TRBJ1-2; the D gene is possibly TRBD1, with 5 bases matching. Sequences were obtained from PBMCs. The TCR sequence derives from a man aged 55 to 70 in good health and CMV-seronegative. DNA sequence: TGTGCCAGCAGTCCCCAGGGTACTAATGACTATGGCTACACCTTC. Its protein reads: CASSPQGTNDYGYTF.